The clone carrying this T cell receptor beta chain occurred many times. Its antigen is not known. The authors used template switching to add a universal primer site and gave cDNA unique molecular identifiers. TCRdb re-called the 5' RACE reads through MiXCR, storing one row per CDR3 protein. Counted here are approximately 690,000 distinct CDR3 sequences, 5.5% to 7.5% occurring once; the ten biggest clones make up 1.5% to 2%. This record comes from a study of identical twins. Study-level results: The models systematically underestimated how much out-of-frame TCR alpha was shared in monozygotic twins. There is a chance that invariant MAIT and iNKT cells partially muddied zero-insertion analyses.

Germline V CDR1 and CDR2: MNHEY, SVGEGT. V shed 7 bases and J shed 1 base, with 20 bases lying between them. CDR3 length: 17 residues. The sample was naive T cells sorted from blood. This sequence joins TRBV6-2 or TRBV6-3 and TRBJ2-1; possibly TRBD2 for D (6 bases). The TCR was taken from a man between 18 and 29 years old in good health. This CDR3 is CASTQRTGEWSYNEQFF. Here the CDR3 DNA reads TGTGCCAGCACCCAAAGGACGGGAGAGTGGTCCTACAATGAGCAGTTCTTC.